This T cell receptor beta chain comes out of a study of T cell responses to AZD1222 COVID-19 vaccine. Study-level findings and limits: The span of vaccine-associated CD4 TCRs extended across spike, with dominance at 160-218 and 743-854. Mostly white British, mostly female donors; authors suggested clonal diversity may be underestimated.

The trim removed 2 bases at V and 3 bases at J, leaving 10 bases unmatched. The CDR3 extends over 19 amino acids. Germline lookup yields CDR1 MRHNA and CDR2 SNTAGT. The count of this clone is one. Its antigen is currently unknown. Produced via immunoSEQ multiplex PCR; TCRdb's table is partial and in-frame only. The sample includes roughly 120,000 clones, about 90% of them seen just once. Material: peripheral blood, obtained on day 0 of AZD1222 vaccination. The TCR comes from an adult in good health. The rearrangement joins TRBV6-4 to TRBJ2-2; 12 nucleotides match TRBD2. The CDR3 DNA follows: TGTGCCAGCAGTGACCTAGCGGGGGGGCTCTGGAGGGACACCGGGGAGCTGTTTTTT. It codes for CASSDLAGGLWRDTGELFF.